The clone carrying this T cell receptor beta chain occurred once. The data originate from a study of blood T cell repertoires in COVID-19. Whole-study context: Sites across the United States, Italy and Spain contributed samples from acute and convalescent COVID-19. PBMCs, B-cell-depleted T cells, or T cells provided the cDNA or gDNA that made up the material.

Original processing methods: Nucleated cell counts were estimated from reference gene primer amplification. Produced via immunoSEQ multiplex PCR; TCRdb's table is partial and in-frame only. V and J calls plus clone size are reproduced from that table; the DNA served to infer D and trimming. In the table there are roughly 180,000 clones, 80% to 90% of which are singletons. This CDR3 has 16 amino acids. Germline V gives CDR1 SGHTA, CDR2 FQGTGA. With 5 bases clipped from V and 8 bases from J, the junction kept 12 bases outside the gene matches. The sample consisted of peripheral blood. The receptor comes from a man aged 55 to 69 with acute or convalescent COVID-19. The chain employs TRBV7-3 and TRBJ2-1; 10 nucleotides match TRBD2. This CDR3 reads CASSRGASGRGDEQFF. CDR3 nucleotide sequence: TGTGCCAGCAGCCGTGGGGCTAGCGGGAGAGGTGATGAGCAGTTCTTC.